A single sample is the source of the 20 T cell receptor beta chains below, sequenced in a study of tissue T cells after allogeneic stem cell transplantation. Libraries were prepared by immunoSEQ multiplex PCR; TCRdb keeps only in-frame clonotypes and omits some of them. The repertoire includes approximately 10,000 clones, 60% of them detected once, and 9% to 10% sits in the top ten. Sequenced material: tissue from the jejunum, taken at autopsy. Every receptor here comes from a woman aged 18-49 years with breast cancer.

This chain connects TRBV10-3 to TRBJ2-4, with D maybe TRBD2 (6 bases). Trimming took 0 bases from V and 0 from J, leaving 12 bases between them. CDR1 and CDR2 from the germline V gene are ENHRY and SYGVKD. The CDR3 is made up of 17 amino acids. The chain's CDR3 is CAISESIGSGAKNIQYF. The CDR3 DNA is TGTGCCATCAGTGAGTCGATTGGTAGCGGAGCCAAAAACATTCAGTACTTC.

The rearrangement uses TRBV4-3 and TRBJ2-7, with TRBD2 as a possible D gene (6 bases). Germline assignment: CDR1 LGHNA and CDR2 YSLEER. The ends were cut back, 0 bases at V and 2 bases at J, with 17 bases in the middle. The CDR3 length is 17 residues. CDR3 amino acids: CASSQERGSELPYEQYF. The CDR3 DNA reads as TGCGCCAGCAGCCAAGAACGGGGGTCCGAGCTCCCCTACGAGCAGTACTTC.

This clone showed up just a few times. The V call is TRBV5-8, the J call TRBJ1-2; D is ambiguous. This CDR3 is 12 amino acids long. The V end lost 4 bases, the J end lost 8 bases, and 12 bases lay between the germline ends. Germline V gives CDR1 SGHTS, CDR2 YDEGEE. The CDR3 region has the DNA TGTGCCAGCAGCCCCGACCAGTGGGGCTACACCTTC. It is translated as CASSPDQWGYTF.

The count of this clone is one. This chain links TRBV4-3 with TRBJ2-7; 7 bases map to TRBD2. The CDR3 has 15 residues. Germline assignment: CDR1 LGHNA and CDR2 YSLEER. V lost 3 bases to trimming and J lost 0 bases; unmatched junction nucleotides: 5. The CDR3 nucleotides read TGCGCCAGCAGCCAGAATCCGGGGGGCTCCTACGAGCAGTACTTC. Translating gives CASSQNPGGSYEQYF.

The CDR3 here is CATSDPGVGGYTF. CDR3 nucleotides: TGTGCCACCAGTGATCCAGGGGTAGGTGGCTACACCTTC. V is TRBV24-1 and J is TRBJ1-2, with a tentative D call TRBD1 (6 bases). The ends were cut back, 3 bases at V and 7 bases at J, with 11 bases in the middle. This CDR3 is 13 amino acids long. Germline values: CDR1 KGHDR, CDR2 SFDVKD.

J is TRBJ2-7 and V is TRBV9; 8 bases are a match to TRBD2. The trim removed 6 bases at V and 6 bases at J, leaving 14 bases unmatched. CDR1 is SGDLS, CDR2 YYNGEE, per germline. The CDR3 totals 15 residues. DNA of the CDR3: TGTGCCAGCAACGCCCATAGGAGCGGGAGCGCCGAGCAGTACTTC. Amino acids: CASNAHRSGSAEQYF.

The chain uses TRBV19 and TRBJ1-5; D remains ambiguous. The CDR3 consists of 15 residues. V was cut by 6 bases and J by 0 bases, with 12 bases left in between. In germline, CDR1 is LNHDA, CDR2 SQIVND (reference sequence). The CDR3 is CASSHTVDSNQPQHF. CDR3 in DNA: TGTGCCAGTAGCCATACCGTAGATAGCAATCAGCCCCAGCATTTT.

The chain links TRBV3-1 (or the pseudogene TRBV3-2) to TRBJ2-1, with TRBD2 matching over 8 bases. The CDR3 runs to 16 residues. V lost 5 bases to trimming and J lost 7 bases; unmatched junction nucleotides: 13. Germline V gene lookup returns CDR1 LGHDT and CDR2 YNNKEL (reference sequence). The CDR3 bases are TGTGCCAGCAGCGCCCCGCGGGGGGCTCCACGGAATGAGCAGTTCTTC. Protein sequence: CASSAPRGAPRNEQFF.

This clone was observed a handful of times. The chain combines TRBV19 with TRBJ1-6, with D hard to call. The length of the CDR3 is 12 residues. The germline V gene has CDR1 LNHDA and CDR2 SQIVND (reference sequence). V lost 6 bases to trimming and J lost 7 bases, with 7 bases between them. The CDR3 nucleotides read TGTGCCAGTAGAGGAGCAAATTCACCCCTCCACTTT. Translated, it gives CASRGANSPLHF.

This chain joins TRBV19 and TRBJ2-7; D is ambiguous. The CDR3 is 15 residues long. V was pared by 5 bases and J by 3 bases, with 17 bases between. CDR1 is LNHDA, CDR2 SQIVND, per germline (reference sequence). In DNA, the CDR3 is TGTGCCAGTAGTCCCCGGCAGGCGAGATTCTACGAGCAGTACTTC. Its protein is CASSPRQARFYEQYF. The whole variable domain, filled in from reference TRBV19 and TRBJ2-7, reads DGGITQSPKYLFRKEGQNVTLSCEQNLNHDAMYWYRQDPGQGLRLIYYSQIVNDFQKGDIAEGYSVSREKKESFPLTVTSAQKNPTAFYLCASSPRQARFYEQYFGPGTRLTVT.

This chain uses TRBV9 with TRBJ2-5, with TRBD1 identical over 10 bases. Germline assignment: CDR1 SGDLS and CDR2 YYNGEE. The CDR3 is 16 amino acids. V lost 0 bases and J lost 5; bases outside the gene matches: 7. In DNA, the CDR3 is TGTGCCAGCAGCGTAGGGGGGACAGGGGATACGGAGACCCAGTACTTC. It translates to CASSVGGTGDTETQYF.

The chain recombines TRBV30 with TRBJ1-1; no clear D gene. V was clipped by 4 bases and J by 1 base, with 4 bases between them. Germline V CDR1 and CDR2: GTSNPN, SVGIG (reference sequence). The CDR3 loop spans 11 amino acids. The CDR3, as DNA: TGTGCCTGGATAAGGAACACTGAAGCTTTCTTT. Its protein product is CAWIRNTEAFF.

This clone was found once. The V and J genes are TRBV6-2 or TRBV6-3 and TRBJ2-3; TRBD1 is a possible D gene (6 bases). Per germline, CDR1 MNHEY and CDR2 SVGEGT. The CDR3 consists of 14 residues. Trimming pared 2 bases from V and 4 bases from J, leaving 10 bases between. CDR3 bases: TGTGCCAGCAGTTACGGGGGCGGCGCAGATACGCAGTATTTT. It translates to CASSYGGGADTQYF.

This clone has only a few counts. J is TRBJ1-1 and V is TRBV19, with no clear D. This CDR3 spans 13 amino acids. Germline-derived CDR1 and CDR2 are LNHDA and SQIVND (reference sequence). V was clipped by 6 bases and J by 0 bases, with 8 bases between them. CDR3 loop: CASSPYMNTEAFF. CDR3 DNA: TGTGCCAGTAGCCCCTACATGAACACTGAAGCTTTCTTT.

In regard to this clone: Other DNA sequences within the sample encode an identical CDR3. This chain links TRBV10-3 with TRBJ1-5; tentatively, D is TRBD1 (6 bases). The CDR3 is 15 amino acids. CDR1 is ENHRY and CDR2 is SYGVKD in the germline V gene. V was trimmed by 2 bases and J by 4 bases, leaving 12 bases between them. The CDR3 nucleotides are TGTGCCATCAGTGAGGGGCAGGGGTTAAATCAGCCCCAGCATTTT. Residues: CAISEGQGLNQPQHF.

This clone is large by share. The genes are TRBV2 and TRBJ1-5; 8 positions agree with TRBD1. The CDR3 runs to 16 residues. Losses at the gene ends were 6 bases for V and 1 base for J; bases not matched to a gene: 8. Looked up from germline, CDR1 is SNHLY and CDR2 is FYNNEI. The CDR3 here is CASRTSTGASNQPQHF. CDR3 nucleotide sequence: TGTGCCAGCAGGACCTCGACAGGGGCCAGCAATCAGCCCCAGCATTTT.

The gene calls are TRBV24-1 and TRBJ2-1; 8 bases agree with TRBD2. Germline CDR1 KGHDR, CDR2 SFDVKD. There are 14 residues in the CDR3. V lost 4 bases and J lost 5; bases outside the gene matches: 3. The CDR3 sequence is CATSESGSDNEQFF. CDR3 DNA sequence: TGTGCCACCAGTGAGAGCGGGAGTGACAATGAGCAGTTCTTC.

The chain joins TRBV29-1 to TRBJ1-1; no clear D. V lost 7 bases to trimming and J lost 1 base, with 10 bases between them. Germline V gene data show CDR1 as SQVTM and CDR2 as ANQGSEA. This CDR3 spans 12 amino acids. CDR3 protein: CSAGWGNTEAFF. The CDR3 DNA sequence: TGCAGCGCCGGGTGGGGGAACACTGAAGCTTTCTTT.

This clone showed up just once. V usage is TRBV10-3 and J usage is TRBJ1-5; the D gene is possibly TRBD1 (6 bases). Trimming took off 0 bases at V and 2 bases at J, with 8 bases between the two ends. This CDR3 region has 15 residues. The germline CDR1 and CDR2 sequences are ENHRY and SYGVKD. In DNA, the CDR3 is TGTGCCATCAGTGAGTCGCGACAGGGCAATCAGCCCCAGCATTTT. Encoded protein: CAISESRQGNQPQHF.

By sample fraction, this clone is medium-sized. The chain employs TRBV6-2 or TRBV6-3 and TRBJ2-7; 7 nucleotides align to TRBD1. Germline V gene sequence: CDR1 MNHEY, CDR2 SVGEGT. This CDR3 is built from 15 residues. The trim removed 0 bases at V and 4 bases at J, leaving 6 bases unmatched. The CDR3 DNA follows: TGTGCCAGCAGTTACTCACGACAGGGAGAATACGAGCAGTACTTC. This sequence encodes CASSYSRQGEYEQYF.